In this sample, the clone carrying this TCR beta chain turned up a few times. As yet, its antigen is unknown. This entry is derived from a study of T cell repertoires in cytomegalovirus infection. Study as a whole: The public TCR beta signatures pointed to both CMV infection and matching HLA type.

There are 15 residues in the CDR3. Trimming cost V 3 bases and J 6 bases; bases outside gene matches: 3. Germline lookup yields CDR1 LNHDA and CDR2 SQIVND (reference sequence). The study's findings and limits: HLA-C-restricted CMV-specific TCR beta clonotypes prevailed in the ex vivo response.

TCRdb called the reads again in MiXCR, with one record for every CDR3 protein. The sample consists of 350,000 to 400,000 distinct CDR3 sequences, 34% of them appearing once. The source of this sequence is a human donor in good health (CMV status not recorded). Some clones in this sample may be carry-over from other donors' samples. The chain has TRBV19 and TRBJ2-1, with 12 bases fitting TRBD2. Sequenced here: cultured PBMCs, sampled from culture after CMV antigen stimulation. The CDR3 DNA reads TGTGCCAGTAGTATCGGGACTAGCGGGCCCAATGAGCAGTTCTTC. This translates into CASSIGTSGPNEQFF.